This entry features one TCR beta chain sequence. This sample is part of a study of blood T cell repertoires in COVID-19. In the original processing: Nucleated cell number was recorded as an estimate derived from reference gene primer amplification. Profiling relied on immunoSEQ multiplex PCR, and the TCRdb table lists in-frame clones only, not all of them. The V and J calls and the clone size are those of that table, but D and trimming were determined from the DNA. The repertoire holds 300,000 to 350,000 clones, with roughly 88% as singletons. The germline V gene has CDR1 SGHRS and CDR2 YFSETQ. The ends were cut back, 5 bases at V and 0 bases at J, with 6 bases in the middle. The CDR3 sequence is 13 residues long.

Sequencing input: peripheral blood. The J gene is TRBJ1-5, the V gene TRBV5-1; the D gene is possibly TRBD1 (5 bases). This TCR was sampled from a woman younger than 45 with COVID-19, enrolled during active disease. The DNA for the CDR3 is TGCGCCAGCAGACAGGATAGCAATCAGCCCCAGCATTTT. It translates to CASRQDSNQPQHF.